These 11 T cell receptor beta chains were sequenced from one sample in a study of blood T cell repertoires in COVID-19. Clones were sequenced by immunoSEQ multiplex PCR, and TCRdb holds only the in-frame ones, with some missing. The table lists fewer than 200,000 clones, 87% of them singletons, with about 1.4% in the top ten. The sequenced sample consisted of peripheral blood. These receptors were taken from a woman aged 45-60 years with acute or convalescent COVID-19.

This clone has a single count. This rearrangement joins TRBV21-1 to TRBJ1-6; the D call in the table, TRBD1, was not verified against the DNA. TRBV21-1 is a listed pseudogene. CDR3 length: 16 amino acids. CDR3 loop: CASSSTGLIYNSPLHF. CDR3 DNA: TGTGCCAGCAGCTCGACAGGGCTTATCTATAATTCACCCCTCCACTTT.

The chain combines TRBV10-2 with TRBJ1-5; D is possibly TRBD1 (6 bases). The CDR3 runs to 14 residues. Per germline, CDR1 WSHSY and CDR2 SAAADI. Deletions cut 6 bases from V and 1 base from J, with 10 bases between. The CDR3 region is CASRKDSSNQPQHF. The CDR3 DNA reads as TGCGCCAGCAGGAAGGACAGCAGCAATCAGCCCCAGCATTTT.

The rearrangement links TRBV7-2 to TRBJ2-1, with a tentative D call TRBD1 (6 bases). CDR3 size: 15 residues. V shed 0 bases and J shed 4 bases, with 10 bases lying between them. Germline lookup yields CDR1 SGHTA and CDR2 FQGNSA. The CDR3, as DNA: TGTGCCAGCAGCTTAGCAGGGGGAGAGTACAATGAGCAGTTCTTC. Amino acid sequence: CASSLAGGEYNEQFF.

The chain links TRBV6-2 or TRBV6-3 to TRBJ1-1, with TRBD1 as a possible D gene (5 bases). This CDR3 is 14 amino acids long. CDR1 MNHEY and CDR2 SVGEGT come from the germline V gene. Trimming removed 2 bases from V and 1 base from J, with 8 bases in between. The CDR3 coding sequence is TGTGCCAGCAGTTACGGGGGGAGGAACACTGAAGCTTTCTTT. It yields the protein CASSYGGRNTEAFF.

The genes are TRBV7-2 and TRBJ1-2; 8 nucleotides align to TRBD1. CDR1 and CDR2 (germline): SGHTA, FQGNSA. The CDR3 runs to 14 residues. V dropped 5 bases and J dropped 2; count of bases not matched to a gene: 4. Here the CDR3 DNA reads TGTGCCAGCAGCCCCAGGACAGGGAACTATGGCTACACCTTC. This translates into CASSPRTGNYGYTF.

This sequence joins TRBV11-2 and TRBJ1-1; no clear D. Germline V lookup: CDR1 SGHAT, CDR2 FQNNGV. Trimming took 1 base from V and 5 from J, leaving 8 bases between them. The CDR3 consists of 13 residues. The CDR3 sequence: CASSLARSTEAFF. CDR3 nucleotide sequence: TGTGCCAGCAGCTTAGCCCGGTCGACTGAAGCTTTCTTT.

The V and J genes are TRBV5-5 and TRBJ1-5, with D possibly being TRBD1 (5 bases). The CDR3 extends over 16 amino acids. V was shortened by 0 bases and J by 2 bases, with 12 bases between the two germline ends. Germline V CDR1 and CDR2: SGHKS, YYEKEE (reference sequence). The CDR3 loop reads CASSLDGDSRNQPQHF. In nucleotides, the CDR3 is TGTGCCAGCAGCTTGGATGGGGACTCCCGCAATCAGCCCCAGCATTTT.

The chain has TRBV2 and TRBJ1-1; D call uncertain. The CDR3 runs to 14 residues. The ends were cut back, 6 bases at V and 0 bases at J, with 11 bases in the middle. Germline V CDR1 and CDR2: SNHLY, FYNNEI. As DNA, the CDR3 is TGTGCCAGCAGCCGTACCGGGGTGAACACTGAAGCTTTCTTT. Translating it yields CASSRTGVNTEAFF.

The chain recombines TRBV11-2 with TRBJ2-1, with TRBD2 identical over 8 bases. Germline loops: CDR1 SGHAT, CDR2 FQNNGV. CDR3 length equals 16 residues. V was clipped by 1 base and J by 9 bases; unmatched bases: 11. The CDR3 spells CASSLGRGGEAGEQFF. The CDR3 nucleotides are TGTGCCAGCAGCTTAGGCCGGGGGGGGGAGGCAGGTGAGCAGTTCTTC.

This chain links TRBV7-8 with TRBJ1-2; 8 bases fit TRBD1. CDR1 is SGHVS, CDR2 FQNEAQ, per germline. The V and J ends lost 0 bases and 3 bases, in that order; junction bases with no gene match: 6. The CDR3 extends over 16 amino acids. DNA for the CDR3: TGTGCCAGCAGCTTAGCGCTTGCAGGGGGCTACTATGGCTACACCTTC. Amino acid sequence: CASSLALAGGYYGYTF.

This chain connects TRBV11-3 to TRBJ2-1; 14 nucleotides line up with TRBD2. V trimming: 5 bases; J trimming: 6 bases; junction bases outside the gene matches: 3. Germline CDR1 SGHNT, CDR2 YENEEA. CDR3 length: 15 amino acids. In DNA, the CDR3 is TGTGCCAGCAGCACGACTAGCGGGAGGGCCAATGAGCAGTTCTTC. Amino acids: CASSTTSGRANEQFF.